The source of this T cell receptor (beta chain) is a study of T-cell reconstitution after alpha-beta-depleted transplantation in children. Molecular barcoding with unique molecular identifiers was used for the TCRbeta library. TCRdb recomputed calls from the PCR reads with MiXCR, one row per CDR3 protein. Of around 100,000 distinct CDR3 sequences listed, 10% are singletons. General study findings and limits: From newly produced T cells came most of the T-cell counts and diversity one year after transplant. As was reported, about two months after transplant, alpha-beta T cells came from several hundred expanded graft clones.

The CDR3 length is 12 residues. Germline V lookup: CDR1 KGHSH, CDR2 LQKENI. With 2 bases clipped from V and 12 bases from J, the junction kept 2 bases outside the gene matches. This clonotype was observed many times. The antigen is unknown. Specimen: PBMCs, collected before TCRalphabeta/CD19-depleted stem cell transplant. The gene calls are TRBV18 and TRBJ2-1; 9 bases match TRBD2. This clonotype originated in a boy aged 2 to 9 with acute lymphoblastic leukemia, due to receive a stem cell transplant. In nucleotides, the CDR3 is TGTGCCAGCTCACCAGGAGCGGGAGGGCAGTTCTTC. Encoded protein: CASSPGAGGQFF.